What follows describes a single T cell receptor (beta chain). This entry comes from a study of human T cells and chemical hapten exposure. The time point denotes: patch test 1, 2 weeks after DPC sensitization. Treatment denoted: therapeutic diphenylcyclopropenone sensitization with weekly scalp DPC. Each CDR3 protein gets one entry after TCRdb re-called the RACE reads with MiXCR. The sample lists fewer than 95,000 distinct CDR3 sequences; 10% to 13% were seen once. V shed 5 bases and J shed 0 bases, with 23 bases lying between them. In germline, CDR1 is PRHDT, CDR2 FYEKMQ (reference sequence). The CDR3 extends over 19 amino acids.

The TCR was taken from a man aged 35-49 years with alopecia areata. Some clones in this sample may be carry-over from other donors' samples. The source material was whole blood, sampled in connection with sensitization to the hapten diphenylcyclopropenone (DPC). This sequence joins TRBV13 and TRBJ1-3, with D possibly TRBD1 on 5 matching bases. CDR3 coding DNA: TGTGCCAGCAGCCCCAAGTGGGGCCAGGCTGCCAACTCTGGAAACACCATATATTTT. This translates into CASSPKWGQAANSGNTIYF.